Listed below are T cell receptor beta chains from one sample, sequenced in a study of tumor-infiltrating lymphocytes in primary liver carcinoma. A single record per CDR3 protein comes from TCRdb applying MiXCR to the multiplex PCR reads. The table lists about 64,000 distinct CDR3 sequences, over 60% of them singletons. The sample was liver tumor tissue from sampling region 4. The receptors were gathered from a man aged 40-55 years with primary liver carcinoma and hepatitis B virus infection. Each CDR3 is given with its conserved first and last residue. Fields, in order: V gene, J gene, CDR3 protein.

TRBV6-1	TRBJ2-1	CASMLKQHNGPFF
TRBV4-2	TRBJ1-1	CAMSQDRGNTDAFF
TRBV4-1	TRBJ1-2	CANSQGDRKCGYTF
TRBV14	TRBJ1-5	CTNSQGRDQPQHF
TRBV5-1	TRBJ2-3	CASSRLAGVDTQYF
TRBV11-2	TRBJ1-4	CARSLDGFADKKLLF
TRBV4-2	TRBJ2-5	CASSQDPGPQTQCF
TRBV5-4	TRBJ2-2	CASSPSRLSGELFF
TRBV7-9	TRBJ2-1	CASSLRLAGKVEGNEQFF
TRBV11-1	TRBJ2-1	CAGSLTSPGQGNDEQFF
TRBV2	TRBJ1-5	CASSEGQFQPQHF
TRBV29-1	TRBJ2-7	CSVEFATYEQYF
TRBV11-2	TRBJ1-1	CASSLAYSGGTAEASF
TRBV6-1	TRBJ1-2	CAVRQGLAGGYTF
TRBV11-2	TRBJ2-7	CTSSLEMANWEQYF
TRBV11-2	TRBJ2-2	CASSLLLRGVNTGELFF
TRBV12-3/TRBV12-4	TRBJ2-1	CADSFWGSSYNEQFF
TRBV11-2	TRBJ1-1	CASSLMGTGKLVCDAFF
TRBV18	TRBJ2-5	CASSLRTSGSEMTQYF
TRBV4-1	TRBJ2-5	CASVQDRALQETQYF
TRBV11-2	TRBJ2-7	CASSSRRLYAREQYF
TRBV5-4	TRBJ2-3	CASINRASGTSTDTQYF
TRBV11-1	TRBJ2-5	CASSLIPPSGKETQYF
TRBV24-1	TRBJ2-6	CATSDSGTGNSGANVLTF
TRBV6-1	TRBJ2-5	CASRVPGLSKETQYF
TRBV10-3	TRBJ2-1	CAVTPWASGSYNEQFF
TRBV6-6	TRBJ2-1	CASSSQTTPLGQFF
TRBV4-2	TRBJ1-5	CASSQNLQSNQPQHF
TRBV12-3/TRBV12-4	TRBJ1-2	CAGSFGQGANYGYTF
TRBV10-3	TRBJ2-3	CAISDRRQGGTDTQYF
TRBV5-4	TRBJ1-2	CDSSLRRGTDGYVYTF
TRBV11-2	TRBJ2-1	CASSLEGGEINEQFF